A selection of T cell receptor beta chains follows, all from one sample in a study of blood T cells in healthy people across ages. TCRdb reprocessed the 5' RACE reads with MiXCR, giving one entry per CDR3 protein. The table lists more than 900,000 distinct CDR3 sequences, about 23% of them singletons. These data were likewise used in another study, on T cells of mothers and their children.

Sequencing used blood. These receptors originate from a girl aged 2-10 years in good health. Both conserved end residues are trimmed from each CDR3.

j_gene	v_gene	CDR3aa
TRBJ2-7	TRBV5-6	ASSLPGKFYEQY
-	TRBV2	ASSEDAGGLDEQY
TRBJ2-5	TRBV7-2	ASSLAPGLAEQETQY
TRBJ1-1	TRBV5-1	ASRVGFTNTEAF
TRBJ2-1	TRBV13	ASSPEGLAGDNEQF
TRBJ2-3	TRBV5-1	ASSRARGADPKY
TRBJ2-5	TRBV25-1	ASSEYSGNQETQY
TRBJ1-3	TRBV7-9	ASSSTPNTIY
TRBJ1-1	TRBV20-1	SAPNRATGEAF
TRBJ1-1	TRBV11-3	ASSLARLNTEAF
TRBJ2-1	TRBV5-5	ASNQRAGSYNEQF
TRBJ1-2	TRBV7-2	ASSLTRGPSRGYT
TRBJ1-2	TRBV29-1	SVGSFYYGYT